This T cell receptor beta chain comes out of a study of post-analysis software for immune sequencing data. The CDR3 totals 14 residues. Germline assignment: CDR1 SGDLS and CDR2 YYNGEE. V shed 2 bases and J 1 base; nucleotides not matched to a gene: 1. As to this clonotype: Its specificity is unknown.

TCR beta cDNA libraries had unique molecular identifiers. TCRdb itself ran the PCR reads through MiXCR, one entry per CDR3 protein. The sample consists of about 770,000 distinct CDR3 sequences, roughly 50% of them appearing once. Study-wide points: TRBV5-6, TRBV5-1 and TRBV20-1 were among 4 or 5 TRBV segments more frequent in patients than controls.

This chain joins TRBV9 and TRBJ2-5; TRBD2 aligns across 8 bases. This receptor was identified in a girl between 10 and 17 years old with multiple sclerosis. Sequenced: blood. The CDR3 is CASSVSGTQETQYF. The CDR3 region has the DNA TGTGCCAGCAGCGTTAGCGGGACCCAAGAGACCCAGTACTTC.